Following are 30 T cell receptor beta chains from one sample sequenced in a study of beta chain features in type 1 diabetes. Study outcomes and limitations: The study found moderately but significantly shorter TCRB CDR3s in all four CD4+ subsets of Type 1 diabetes patients.

These receptors have no identified antigens. Expressed TCRB transcripts got sequenced, as all isolated RNA was reverse transcribed. Clones were sequenced by immunoSEQ multiplex PCR, and TCRdb holds only the in-frame ones, with some missing. The sample has 600,000 or so clones, 12% seen once. Sequenced sample: naive CD4+ T cells from blood. These receptors originate from a man younger than 45 with type 1 diabetes.

This chain's CDR3 is CASLNYGYTF. The CDR3 DNA sequence: TGCGCCAGCCTGAACTATGGCTACACCTTC. The J gene is TRBJ1-2, the V gene TRBV23-1; no clear D. TRBV23-1 is filed as an ORF, its function uncertain. Trimming cost V 8 bases and J 2 bases, with 3 bases left between them. This CDR3 has 10 amino acids.

J is TRBJ2-5 and V is TRBV15; 11 positions agree with TRBD2. The CDR3 has 21 amino acids. V trimming: 1 base; J trimming: 4 bases; junction bases outside the gene matches: 20. Germline lookup yields CDR1 LNHNV and CDR2 YYDKDF (reference sequence). The CDR3 bases are TGTGCCACCAGCAGAGCCTTCCTAGCGGGGGGTACAGCCCCTTTGATAGAGACCCAGTACTTC. This gives the protein CATSRAFLAGGTAPLIETQYF. The whole variable domain, remainder taken from reference TRBV15 and TRBJ2-5, is DAMVIQNPRYQVTQFGKPVTLSCSQTLNHNVMYWYQQKSSQAPKLLFHYYDKDFNNEADTPDNFQSRRPNTSFCFLDIRSPGLGDTAMYLCATSRAFLAGGTAPLIETQYFGPGTRLLVL.

This clone was observed a handful of times. This rearrangement joins TRBV29-1 to TRBJ2-5; the D gene is possibly TRBD1 (5 bases). The CDR3 runs to 14 residues. CDR1 is SQVTM and CDR2 is ANQGSEA in the germline V gene. V gave up 2 bases and J gave up 0 bases, with 10 bases separating them. The chain's CDR3 is CSVEPTAYQETQYF. The CDR3 nucleotides are TGCAGCGTTGAACCGACAGCGTACCAAGAGACCCAGTACTTC.

The chain links TRBV10-3 to TRBJ1-6; possibly TRBD1 for D (5 bases). Germline CDR1 and CDR2: ENHRY and SYGVKD. The CDR3 has 17 amino acids. Between the trimmed V and J ends, which lost 4 bases and 2 bases, there was a span of 15 bases. CDR3 residues: CAISAGVGSAYNSPLHF. For the CDR3, the DNA is TGTGCCATCAGTGCGGGGGTAGGATCAGCCTATAATTCACCCCTCCACTTT.

This clone was observed a handful of times. This rearrangement joins TRBV21-1 to TRBJ2-7; TRBD1 was called by the table and not checked on the DNA. TRBV21-1 is shown as a pseudogene. The CDR3 extends over 16 amino acids. This chain's CDR3 is CASSKSVDRSSYEQYF. In DNA form, the CDR3 reads TGTGCCAGCAGCAAATCGGTGGACAGGTCCTCCTACGAGCAGTACTTC.

This clone was counted between two and nine times. This rearrangement joins TRBV6-5 to TRBJ2-1; D is ambiguous. The germline gives CDR1 MNHEY, CDR2 SVGAGI. V dropped 10 bases and J dropped 5 bases, with 12 bases sitting between them. The CDR3 is 12 residues long. The DNA of the CDR3 is TGTGCCATCAGCAGCATAGACAATGAGCAGTTCTTC. This translates into CAISSIDNEQFF.

The V gene is TRBV6-5, the J gene TRBJ2-3; 8 bases fit TRBD2. Per germline, CDR1 MNHEY and CDR2 SVGAGI. With V trimmed by 4 bases and J by 4 bases, 4 bases remained unmatched. This CDR3 comprises 14 residues. CDR3 in amino acids: CASSFGTRSDTQYF. Written as DNA, the CDR3 is TGTGCCAGCAGTTTCGGGACTAGATCAGATACGCAGTATTTT.

This sequence joins TRBV29-1 and TRBJ2-1; the D is unclear. The germline CDR1 and CDR2 sequences are SQVTM and ANQGSEA. Trimming removed 2 bases at V and 4 bases at J, with 9 bases between. The CDR3 extends over 13 amino acids. CDR3 region: CSVERQEYNEQFF. In DNA, the CDR3 is TGCAGCGTTGAACGGCAGGAGTACAATGAGCAGTTCTTC.

The chain's CDR3 is CASSPAGGFPGNTIYF. In nucleotides, the CDR3 is TGTGCCAGCAGTCCGGCAGGGGGTTTCCCTGGAAACACCATATATTTT. The chain links TRBV5-4 to TRBJ1-3, with TRBD1 identical over 7 bases. Germline-derived CDR1 and CDR2 are SGHNT and YYREEE (reference sequence). After removal of 5 bases from V and 2 bases from J, the junction contained 10 bases not matched to a gene. CDR3 size: 16 residues.

This clone was counted between two and nine times. V is TRBV7-9 and J is TRBJ1-1; 9 bases map to TRBD1. Germline CDR1 is SEHNR and CDR2 is FQNEAQ (reference sequence). V lost 1 base and J lost 5; bases outside the gene matches: 5. The CDR3 runs 15 residues. In DNA, the CDR3 is TGTGCCAGCAGCTTAGGGACAGGGGAAAGGACTGAAGCTTTCTTT. Residues: CASSLGTGERTEAFF.

The chain carries TRBV28 and TRBJ2-7; D gene uncertain. The germline CDR1 and CDR2 sequences are MDHEN and SYDVKM. The V and J ends lost 3 bases and 5 bases respectively, with 11 bases between them. The CDR3 has 13 residues. In DNA form, the CDR3 reads TGTGCCAGCAGTTTTGGTGGGTACCACGAGCAGTACTTC. It codes for CASSFGGYHEQYF.

The V call is TRBV29-1, the J call TRBJ1-1; no clear D. Germline V gene data show CDR1 as SQVTM and CDR2 as ANQGSEA. V dropped 1 base and J dropped 6 bases, with 6 bases sitting between them. This CDR3 has 11 residues. In DNA, the CDR3 is TGCAGCGTTGAAGGGGTTTCTGAAGCTTTCTTT. This codes for CSVEGVSEAFF.

Turning to this clone: Other DNA sequences in the same sample also yield this CDR3. This chain joins TRBV28 and TRBJ2-7, with TRBD2 as a possible D gene (5 bases). V lost 11 bases to trimming and J lost 4 bases, with 6 bases between them. From germline, CDR1 is MDHEN and CDR2 SYDVKM. CDR3 size: 9 residues. The CDR3 DNA follows: TGTGCCTCGGGGTACGAGCAGTACTTC. Its protein product is CASGYEQYF.

The rearrangement links TRBV29-1 to TRBJ1-2, with D perhaps matching TRBD1 (6 bases). CDR1 and CDR2 from the germline V gene are SQVTM and ANQGSEA. V was cut by 7 bases and J by 6 bases, with 21 bases left in between. The CDR3 runs to 14 residues. CDR3 sequence: CSAVDRSGTDGYTF. The CDR3, as DNA: TGCAGCGCCGTAGACAGGTCCGGAACAGATGGCTACACCTTC.

The rearrangement uses TRBV7-2 and TRBJ2-3, with D maybe TRBD1 (6 bases). V lost 5 bases and J 1 base, leaving 13 bases between the germline ends. Germline lookup yields CDR1 SGHTA and CDR2 FQGNSA. This CDR3 has 15 residues. The CDR3 DNA is TGTGCCAGCAGCGTAATACAGGGAGGCACAGATACGCAGTATTTT. Its translation: CASSVIQGGTDTQYF.

The rearrangement joins TRBV18 to TRBJ1-6; 9 nucleotides line up with TRBD1. Trimming at V came to 2 bases and at J to 6 bases, leaving 8 bases not matched to a gene. Per germline, CDR1 KGHSH and CDR2 LQKENI. The CDR3 has 17 residues. The CDR3: CASSPRRTGEGNSPLHF. CDR3 nucleotides: TGTGCCAGCTCACCAAGGCGGACAGGGGAGGGTAATTCACCCCTCCACTTT.

This chain connects TRBV5-1 to TRBJ2-7; 8 bases agree with TRBD1. Germline assignment: CDR1 SGHRS and CDR2 YFSETQ. The V gene end was trimmed by 2 bases and the J gene end by 4 bases; junction bases not matched to a gene: 8. The CDR3 sequence is 15 residues long. CDR3 nucleotides: TGCGCCAGCAGCTTCGCACTACAGGGGGTTTACGAGCAGTACTTC. This gives the protein CASSFALQGVYEQYF.

This clone was seen more than once but under ten times. V is TRBV5-4 and J is TRBJ2-5, with 7 bases matching TRBD2. This CDR3 is built from 14 residues. In germline, CDR1 is SGHNT, CDR2 YYREEE (reference sequence). V gave up 2 bases and J gave up 4 bases; unmatched junction bases: 5. The CDR3 loop is CASSFRGVGETQYF. The CDR3 DNA sequence: TGTGCCAGCAGCTTTCGGGGGGTAGGAGAGACCCAGTACTTC.

V and J are TRBV7-8 and TRBJ1-5; the D is unclear. This CDR3 is 16 amino acids long. V was pared by 1 base and J by 5 bases, with 15 bases between. Looked up from germline, CDR1 is SGHVS and CDR2 is FQNEAQ. The CDR3 sequence is CASSLEALGVYQPQHF. In DNA, the CDR3 is TGTGCCAGCAGCTTAGAGGCCCTCGGAGTCTATCAGCCCCAGCATTTT.

CDR3 amino acids: CASSPLGGSSYEQYF. CDR3 nucleotides: TGTGCCAGCTCACCATTGGGGGGGAGCTCCTACGAGCAGTACTTC. J is TRBJ2-7 and V is TRBV18; 7 bases agree with TRBD2. J was trimmed by 0 bases and V by 2 bases; bases with no gene match: 4. Germline CDR1 and CDR2: KGHSH and LQKENI. The CDR3 length is 15 residues.

There are a few counts of this clone. The junction and the germline gene differ at one end; a read error may be behind it. V gene TRBV7-9 combines with J gene TRBJ1-2; 8 bases match TRBD1. The CDR3 runs to 11 residues. Per germline, CDR1 SEHNR and CDR2 FQNEAQ (reference sequence). DNA of the CDR3: TGTGCCAGCAGCTCCCGGGACAGGTCCCACTTC. It yields the protein CASSSRDRSHF.

In its sample, this clone was seen a few times. The chain carries TRBV10-3 and TRBJ1-2; no clear D. Per the germline V gene, CDR1 is ENHRY and CDR2 is SYGVKD. V shed 5 bases and J shed 3 bases, with 1 base lying between them. The CDR3 runs to 10 residues. The CDR3 is CAISYYGYTF. The DNA for the CDR3 is TGTGCCATCAGTTACTATGGCTACACCTTC.

The chain uses TRBV7-9 and TRBJ2-1; 8 nucleotides align to TRBD1. Germline CDR1 SEHNR, CDR2 FQNEAQ (reference sequence). This CDR3 region has 14 residues. After removal of 5 bases from V and 9 bases from J, the junction contained 9 bases not matched to a gene. The chain's CDR3 is CASSATGAGGEQFF. CDR3 coding DNA: TGTGCCAGCAGCGCGACAGGGGCCGGGGGTGAGCAGTTCTTC.

The chain has TRBV29-1 and TRBJ1-2; D not certain. CDR3 length: 16 amino acids. V was pared by 1 base and J by 1 base, with 16 bases between. Germline loops: CDR1 SQVTM, CDR2 ANQGSEA. CDR3 amino acids: CSVEARTSALNYGYTF. CDR3 coding DNA: TGCAGCGTTGAAGCGCGGACGTCAGCTCTTAACTATGGCTACACCTTC.

This clone turned up a few times. The rearrangement links TRBV6-5 to TRBJ2-7; 10 nucleotides line up with TRBD1. Trimming cost V 0 bases and J 5 bases; bases outside gene matches: 4. Germline values: CDR1 MNHEY, CDR2 SVGAGI. The CDR3 is 15 amino acids. The CDR3 DNA follows: TGTGCCAGCAGTTACTCCGGGACAGGGGACCACGAGCAGTACTTC. It is translated as CASSYSGTGDHEQYF.

The chain couples TRBV29-1 to TRBJ2-3; 8 bases are a match to TRBD1. With 8 bases clipped from V and 0 bases from J, the junction kept 19 bases outside the gene matches. This CDR3 is built from 18 residues. From germline, CDR1 is SQVTM and CDR2 ANQGSEA. The CDR3 region has the DNA TGCAGCTGCCGCGACAGGGGCAAGATAGCCTCTAGCACAGATACGCAGTATTTT. Its translation: CSCRDRGKIASSTDTQYF.

This clone was seen more than once but under ten times. The chain links TRBV4-2 to TRBJ2-5; D perhaps matches TRBD2 (5 bases). The V and J ends lost 0 bases and 5 bases respectively, with 10 bases between them. This CDR3 has 14 amino acids. Germline V gene lookup returns CDR1 LGHNA and CDR2 YNFKEQ. The CDR3 DNA reads TGTGCCAGCAGCCAAGATGAGGGAATCGAGACCCAGTACTTC. Its translation: CASSQDEGIETQYF.

This clone showed up just a few times. A much larger clone is a single base away; this may be a read error. Other DNA sequences in this specimen translate into the identical CDR3. The V call is TRBV7-9, the J call TRBJ1-3; D is uncertain. The CDR3 totals 13 residues. Germline lookup yields CDR1 SEHNR and CDR2 FQNEAQ (reference sequence). V lost 1 base, J lost 1 base, and 2 bases lay in between. The CDR3 region has the DNA TGTGCCAGCAGCTTAGGTTCTGGAAACACCATATATTTT. This sequence encodes CASSLGSGNTIYF.

This clone showed up just a few times. The chain has TRBV5-6 and TRBJ2-7; weak D call: TRBD1 (5 bases). V was pared by 5 bases and J by 3 bases, with 18 bases between. The CDR3 has 15 amino acids. CDR1 is SGHDT and CDR2 is YYEEEE in the germline V gene. The CDR3 is CASSYGSRAVYEQYF. The CDR3 DNA follows: TGTGCCAGCAGTTATGGATCCAGGGCGGTCTACGAGCAGTACTTC. Full variable domain (missing parts from reference TRBV5-6 and TRBJ2-7): DAGVTQSPTHLIKTRGQQVTLRCSPKSGHDTVSWYQQALGQGPQFIFQYYEEEERQRGNFPDRFSGHQFPNYSSELNVNALLLGDSALYLCASSYGSRAVYEQYFGPGTRLTVT.

V usage is TRBV7-2 and J usage is TRBJ2-7; D not resolved. The CDR3 is 13 amino acids. The germline CDR1 and CDR2 sequences are SGHTA and FQGNSA. V lost 4 bases, J lost 0 bases, and 7 bases lay in between. This chain's CDR3 is CASSSPLSYEQYF. CDR3 DNA sequence: TGTGCCAGCAGCTCCCCCCTCTCCTACGAGCAGTACTTC. The full variable domain, completed using reference TRBV7-2 and TRBJ2-7, is GAGVSQSPSNKVTEKGKDVELRCDPISGHTALYWYRQSLGQGLEFLIYFQGNSAPDKSGLPSDRFSAERTGGSVSTLTIQRTQQEDSAVYLCASSSPLSYEQYFGPGTRLTVT.